This T cell receptor beta chain is from a study of T cells expressing NK-cell markers. TCRdb re-called the 5' RACE reads; one entry per CDR3 protein, DNA not given. The sample yields fewer than 200,000 distinct CDR3 sequences, of which the top ten take up around 20%. Germline V lookup: CDR1 SEHNR, CDR2 FQNEAQ (reference sequence). The CDR3 is 15 amino acids. The V gene is TRBV7-9, the J gene TRBJ2-5; without DNA, the TCRdb call of TRBD1 cannot be checked. This clonotype was obtained from a woman between 18 and 70 years old in good health. The sample comprised blood T cells: a sorted CD56 or NKG2C T cell subset, CD4+ or CD8+ T cells, or bulk PBMC T cells (not recorded which). The CDR3 region is CASSLRGGGEETQYF.